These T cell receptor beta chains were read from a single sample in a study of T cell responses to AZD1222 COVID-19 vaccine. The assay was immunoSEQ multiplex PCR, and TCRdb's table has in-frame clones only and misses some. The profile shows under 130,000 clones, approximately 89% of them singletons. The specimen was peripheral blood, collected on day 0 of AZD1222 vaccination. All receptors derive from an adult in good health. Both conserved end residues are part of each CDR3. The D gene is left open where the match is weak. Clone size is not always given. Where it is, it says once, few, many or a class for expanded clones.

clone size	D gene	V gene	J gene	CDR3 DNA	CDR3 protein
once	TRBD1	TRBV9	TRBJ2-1	TGTGCCAGCAGCCCTACCGCCGGGACAGTCTACAATGAGCAGTTCTTC	CASSPTAGTVYNEQFF
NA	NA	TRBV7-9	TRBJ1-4	TGTGCCAGCAGCCCCCGAACAACTAATGAAAAACTGTTTTTT	CASSPRTTNEKLFF
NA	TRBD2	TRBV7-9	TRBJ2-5	TGTGCCAGCAGCTCACCCACTAGCGGGAGTCAAGAGACCCAGTACTTC	CASSSPTSGSQETQYF
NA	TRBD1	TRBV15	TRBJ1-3	TGTGCCACCAGCGGACCGGGACAGGAAATCTCTGGAAACACCATATATTTT	CATSGPGQEISGNTIYF
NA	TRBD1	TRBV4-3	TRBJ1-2	TGCGCCAGCCAGCTATTGGGACAGGGTAGGGGCTACACCTTC	CASQLLGQGRGYTF
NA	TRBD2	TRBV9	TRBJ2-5	TGTGCCAGCAGCGTAGGTCTAGCGGAGGATAGGGGTTGGGAGACCCAGTACTTC	CASSVGLAEDRGWETQYF
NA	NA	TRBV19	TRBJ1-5	TGTGCCAGTAGTATAGGTGGGGCACAGGGTGATCAGCCCCAGCATTTT	CASSIGGAQGDQPQHF
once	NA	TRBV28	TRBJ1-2	TGTGCCAGCAGTCTCCGTAACTATGGCTACACCTTC	CASSLRNYGYTF
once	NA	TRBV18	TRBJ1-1	TGTGCCAGCTCACGTGGGGAGGGCACTGAAGCTTTCTTT	CASSRGEGTEAFF
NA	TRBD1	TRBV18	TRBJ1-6	TGTGCCAGCTCACCACCAGGGACAGGGGTTCGGAATTCACCCCTCCACTTT	CASSPPGTGVRNSPLHF
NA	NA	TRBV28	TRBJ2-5	TGTGCCAGCAGCTTGGGACAACAAGAGACCCAGTACTTC	CASSLGQQETQYF